These T cell receptor beta chains were read from a single sample in a study of T cell clones after liver transplantation. Only in-frame clones appear in the TCRdb table, and some are missing; sequencing was by immunoSEQ multiplex PCR. The top ten hold 0.8% to 1% of the sample, which has 70,000 or so clones, approximately 92% seen once. This sample comprised CD4+ T cells from blood, obtained around 25 months after liver transplant. The receptor source for this set is a human patient who received a liver transplant. The T cells may partly be graft donor cells. CDR3s include the opening cysteine and the closing phenylalanine or tryptophan. The order of the fields is clone size, J gene, V gene, D gene, CDR3 DNA, CDR3 protein. The D gene is left open where the match is weak. Expanded clones are given a class, and other clones once, few, many or no size at all.

>once|TRBJ2-3|TRBV9|NA
TGTGCCAGCAGCGTAGGGAGTTCTTCTAGCACAGATACGCAGTATTTT
CASSVGSSSSTDTQYF
>NA|TRBJ2-2|TRBV9|NA
TGTGCCAGCAGCGTAGGGAACAGAGGGACCGGGGAGCTGTTTTTT
CASSVGNRGTGELFF
>NA|TRBJ2-6|TRBV29-1|NA
TGCAGCATCCGCGCTGGTGGGGCCAACGTCCTGACTTTC
CSIRAGGANVLTF
>NA|TRBJ2-2|TRBV6-6|NA
TGTGCCAGCACCGGGACATGGAAGACCGGGGAGCTGTTTTTT
CASTGTWKTGELFF
>NA|TRBJ1-3|TRBV19|NA
TGTGCCAGTAGGTCTGGAAACACCATATATTTT
CASRSGNTIYF
>NA|TRBJ1-4|TRBV5-6|NA
TGTGCCAGCAGCTTGGCTGGGGGATCTGGTGAAAAACTGTTTTTT
CASSLAGGSGEKLFF
>NA|TRBJ1-1|TRBV6-5|NA
TGTGCCAGCAGTTCTCGGAACACTGAAGCTTTCTTT
CASSSRNTEAFF
>NA|TRBJ2-3|TRBV29-1|NA
TGCAGCGTTGATGGCGATCGGGGACATCGAAGAGAGGCAGATACGCAGTATTTT
CSVDGDRGHRREADTQYF
>NA|TRBJ2-5|TRBV27|NA
TGTGCCAGCAGTCTCCGGTTTAGAGAGACCCAGTACTTC
CASSLRFRETQYF
>NA|TRBJ2-1|TRBV21-1|NA
TGTGCCAGCGAGAGCAGGGGGCAGGATGAGCAGTTCTTC
CASESRGQDEQFF
>NA|TRBJ2-7|TRBV10-2|TRBD1
TGCGCCAGCAGTAAAACGACAGGGTCCTACGAGCAGTACTTC
CASSKTTGSYEQYF
>NA|TRBJ2-1|TRBV7-9|NA
TGTGCCAGCAGCTTAGCGAACGCAGCGAATGAGCAGTTCTTC
CASSLANAANEQFF
>NA|TRBJ2-3|TRBV5-1|TRBD2
TGCGCCAGCAGCTTGGGTTTACTAGCGGGAGGCCGTGGAAGGACAGATACGCAGTATTTT
CASSLGLLAGGRGRTDTQYF
>NA|TRBJ2-1|TRBV5-1|NA
TGCGCCAGCCTCTCTCTAGCGCGCTACAATGAGCAGTTCTTC
CASLSLARYNEQFF
>once|TRBJ2-7|TRBV2|TRBD2
TGTGCCAGCAGTAACGGACTAGCGGGAGTCTCCGAGCAGTACTTC
CASSNGLAGVSEQYF
>NA|TRBJ2-7|TRBV28|TRBD2
TGTGCCAGCAGTTTTAGCTTAGCGGGAGGCCTCTCCTACGAGCAGTACTTC
CASSFSLAGGLSYEQYF
>NA|TRBJ2-2|TRBV29-1|TRBD1
TGCAGCGTACTTAGGGGGCCGAACACCGGGGAGCTGTTTTTT
CSVLRGPNTGELFF
>NA|TRBJ2-6|TRBV7-2|NA
TGTGCCAGCAGGTACGCAGGTGCTGGGGCCAACGTCCTGACTTTC
CASRYAGAGANVLTF
>NA|TRBJ2-2|TRBV5-1|NA
TGCGCCAGCAGCTCTAGCCTTGATAACACCGGGGAGCTGTTTTTT
CASSSSLDNTGELFF
>NA|TRBJ2-7|TRBV5-1|TRBD1
TGCGCCAGCAGCGAGCAGACAGGGGGTGGACTCGAGCAGTACTTC
CASSEQTGGGLEQYF
>NA|TRBJ2-7|TRBV5-1|NA
TGCGCCAGCAGCTTGGGAGGGGCGAGCGGTCGGAAGTGGTACTTC
CASSLGGASGRKWYF
>NA|TRBJ1-2|TRBV7-2|NA
TGTGCCAGCAGCTTGGACAGACAAGACTATGGCTACACCTTC
CASSLDRQDYGYTF
>NA|TRBJ2-2|TRBV27|TRBD1
TGTGCCAGCAGTCCCCTGACAGGGACCACCGGGGAGCTGTTTTTT
CASSPLTGTTGELFF
>NA|TRBJ1-1|TRBV6-5|NA
TGTGCCAGCAGTGAAGGGGTGGGAGCTTTCTTT
CASSEGVGAFF
>NA|TRBJ1-4|TRBV6-5|TRBD1
TGTGCCAGCAGTTACGGGGACAGGGAACATGAAAAACTGTTTTTT
CASSYGDREHEKLFF
>once|TRBJ2-1|TRBV15|NA
TGTGCCACCAGCAGAGGCGGAGGGAACTACAATGAGCAGTTCTTC
CATSRGGGNYNEQFF
>NA|TRBJ1-5|TRBV6-5|NA
TGTGCCAGCAGTTACTCGAGACACTATAGCAATCAGCCCCAGCATTTT
CASSYSRHYSNQPQHF
>NA|TRBJ1-2|TRBV7-9|NA
TGTGCCAGCAGGGTACAGGGAGCGGTCTATGGCTACACCTTC
CASRVQGAVYGYTF
>NA|TRBJ2-1|TRBV11-2|NA
TGTGCCAGCAGGGCCCCGGGGTCCTACAATGAGCAGTTCTTC
CASRAPGSYNEQFF
>NA|TRBJ1-1|TRBV4-1|NA
TGCGCCAGCAGCTCGTCGGCGTCCCCTGAAGCTTTCTTT
CASSSSASPEAFF
>NA|TRBJ1-1|TRBV7-6|NA
TGTGCCAGCAGCTCTAGTTTGAACACTGAAGCTTTCTTT
CASSSSLNTEAFF
>NA|TRBJ2-1|TRBV9|TRBD2
TGTGCCAGCAGCCCCGGGGCAGCGGGGGACTACAATGAGCAGTTCTTC
CASSPGAAGDYNEQFF
>NA|TRBJ2-3|TRBV28|NA
TGTGCCAGCAGTCCTCCAGCAGGCACAGATACGCAGTATTTT
CASSPPAGTDTQYF
>NA|TRBJ1-2|TRBV6-5|NA
TGTGCCAGCAGTTACGGGGGTGATTATGGCTACACCTTC
CASSYGGDYGYTF
>NA|TRBJ2-5|TRBV5-4|NA
TGTGCCAGCAGCCCAGGAGGACAAGCCGAAGAGACCCAGTACTTC
CASSPGGQAEETQYF
>NA|TRBJ2-7|TRBV6-5|NA
TGTGCCAGCAGTTATGCAGTCCTAGGGGGCGAGCAGTACTTC
CASSYAVLGGEQYF
>NA|TRBJ2-2|TRBV6-1|TRBD1
TGTGCCAGCAATAAACAGGGGGCCGCCGGGGAGCTGTTTTTT
CASNKQGAAGELFF
>NA|TRBJ2-5|TRBV30|NA
TGTGCCTGGAGTGTACGTCGGACCTCTGGGACCCAGTACTTC
CAWSVRRTSGTQYF
>NA|TRBJ2-7|TRBV6-5|NA
TGTGCCAGCAGTTACACTGGACATTTAGACTACGAGCAGTACTTC
CASSYTGHLDYEQYF
>NA|TRBJ2-5|TRBV7-2|NA
TGTGCCAGCAGCTTAGGGTTACCGAGCCAAGAGACCCAGTACTTC
CASSLGLPSQETQYF
>NA|TRBJ2-3|TRBV4-1|NA
TGCGCCAGCAGCCAAGTAAGATGGGGAGGGGGTATCACAGATACGCAGTATTTT
CASSQVRWGGGITDTQYF
>NA|TRBJ1-5|TRBV11-2|NA
TGTGCCAGCAGCCTCCCGGGAGAGGCCCAGCATTTT
CASSLPGEAQHF
>NA|TRBJ1-2|TRBV6-6|TRBD1
TGTGCCAGCAGCCTGGACAGGGCCTATGGCTACACCTTC
CASSLDRAYGYTF
>NA|TRBJ1-3|TRBV19|TRBD1
TGTGCCAGTAGTGCCCTGGGACAGCAGGCGGGAAACACCATATATTTT
CASSALGQQAGNTIYF
>NA|TRBJ2-3|TRBV4-1|NA
TGCGCCAGCAGCCAAGCTGAGACAGGAACTACAGATACGCAGTATTTT
CASSQAETGTTDTQYF
>once|TRBJ2-1|TRBV7-8|TRBD2
TGTGCCAGCAGCCTCCCGCTAGCGGGGAGGGGGAATGAGCAGTTCTTC
CASSLPLAGRGNEQFF
>NA|TRBJ1-3|TRBV6-5|NA
TGTGCCAGCAGAACCGGGACCTCTCCTGGAAACACCATATATTTT
CASRTGTSPGNTIYF
>NA|TRBJ2-5|TRBV4-2|NA
TGTGCCAGCAGCCAAGAAGCCTTGGAGACCCAGTACTTC
CASSQEALETQYF
>NA|TRBJ2-7|TRBV6-5|NA
TGTGCCAGCAGTTCCCCAGGGACGGACTACGAGCAGTACTTC
CASSSPGTDYEQYF
>NA|TRBJ2-7|TRBV7-2|NA
TGTGCCAGCAGCCGCCGGACTACCCAGGAGCAGTACTTC
CASSRRTTQEQYF
>NA|TRBJ2-2|TRBV9|NA
TGTGCCAGCCAGGTACAATCGAACACCGGGGAGCTGTTTTTT
CASQVQSNTGELFF
>NA|TRBJ1-2|TRBV19|TRBD1
TGTGCCAGTAGTACGGACAGGGGGCGTTATTATGGCTACACCTTC
CASSTDRGRYYGYTF
>once|TRBJ1-3|TRBV5-1|TRBD1
TGCGCCAGCAGCTTACAGGGGGAAGGGACCATATATTTT
CASSLQGEGTIYF
>NA|TRBJ2-7|TRBV7-9|NA
TGTGCCAGCAGCTTATCACAGAGTACCTACGAGCAGTACTTC
CASSLSQSTYEQYF